The source of this TCR beta chain is a study of T cell responses to AZD1222 COVID-19 vaccine. In the study overall: Second doses were pooled across both intervals (about 4 or about 12 weeks). The study, taken as a whole, reports: There were repertoire samples only from the period after the peak T cell response. Receipt of two AZD1222 doses was followed by a rise in Spike-specific TCR breadth and depth. As reported, nearly half of all spike-specific TCRs target variant regions that are unmutated.

V shed 1 base and J shed 0 bases, with 10 bases lying between them. From germline, CDR1 is SGHTA and CDR2 FQGNSA. The CDR3 consists of 16 residues. TCRdb keeps only in-frame clones here, not all; method: immunoSEQ multiplex PCR. Seen here are approximately 110,000 clones, roughly 88% observed once, and the top ten hold around 6.2%. For this clone: Its antigen is still unknown.

The chain uses TRBV7-2 and TRBJ1-3, with D perhaps TRBD1 (5 bases). The clonotype comes from an adult in good health. Specimen: peripheral blood, collected on day 0 of AZD1222 vaccination. CDR3 sequence: CASSLGGTISGNTIYF. Written as DNA, the CDR3 is TGTGCCAGCAGCTTAGGCGGGACTATCTCTGGAAACACCATATATTTT.